Detailed here is one T cell receptor beta chain. Its cognate antigen is unknown. This sample is drawn from a study of T cells in localized non-small cell lung cancer. Sequenced by immunoSEQ multiplex PCR; TCRdb stores in-frame clones only, minus some. This sample has 25,000 to 35,000 clones, with around nine tenths found just once. The germline V gene encodes CDR1 MGHDK and CDR2 SYGVNS. V lost 5 bases, J lost 1 base, and 14 bases lay in between. This CDR3 has 15 amino acids. Overall study results and limits: Adjacent lung was found to contain a median about 50 of the top 100 tumor clones. The greatest T cell clonality was found in uninvolved adjacent lung (higher than in tumor). Heterogeneity stays possible, as sequencing covered only one tumor region. The study linked higher blood T cell density to longer overall survival.

The receptor comes from a female donor of 60 years or more with stage I lung adenocarcinoma. The sample in question was peripheral blood, obtained before any cancer treatment. The V call is TRBV25-1, the J call TRBJ2-5; D gene ambiguous. DNA of the CDR3: TGTGCCAGCAGTAAATCGCCAGCCATCCAAGAGACCCAGTACTTC. It specifies CASSKSPAIQETQYF. The full variable domain, its missing parts supplied by reference TRBV25-1 and TRBJ2-5, is EADIYQTPRYLVIGTGKKITLECSQTMGHDKMYWYQQDPGMELHLIHYSYGVNSTEKGDLSSESTVSRIRTEHFPLTLESARPSHTSQYLCASSKSPAIQETQYFGPGTRLLVL.